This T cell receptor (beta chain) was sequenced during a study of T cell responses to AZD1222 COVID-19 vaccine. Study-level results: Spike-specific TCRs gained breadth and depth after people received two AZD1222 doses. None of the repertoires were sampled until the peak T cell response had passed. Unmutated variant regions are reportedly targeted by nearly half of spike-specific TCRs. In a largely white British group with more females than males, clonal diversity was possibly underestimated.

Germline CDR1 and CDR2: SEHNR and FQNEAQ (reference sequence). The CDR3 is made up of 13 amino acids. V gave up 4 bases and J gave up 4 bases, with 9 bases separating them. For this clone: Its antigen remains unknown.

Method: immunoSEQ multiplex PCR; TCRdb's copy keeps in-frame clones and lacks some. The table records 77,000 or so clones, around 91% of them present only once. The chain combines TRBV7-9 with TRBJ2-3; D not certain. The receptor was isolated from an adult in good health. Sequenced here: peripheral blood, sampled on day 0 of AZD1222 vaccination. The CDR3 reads CASSSRYADTQYF. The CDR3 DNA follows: TGTGCCAGCAGCTCGCGGTACGCAGATACGCAGTATTTT.